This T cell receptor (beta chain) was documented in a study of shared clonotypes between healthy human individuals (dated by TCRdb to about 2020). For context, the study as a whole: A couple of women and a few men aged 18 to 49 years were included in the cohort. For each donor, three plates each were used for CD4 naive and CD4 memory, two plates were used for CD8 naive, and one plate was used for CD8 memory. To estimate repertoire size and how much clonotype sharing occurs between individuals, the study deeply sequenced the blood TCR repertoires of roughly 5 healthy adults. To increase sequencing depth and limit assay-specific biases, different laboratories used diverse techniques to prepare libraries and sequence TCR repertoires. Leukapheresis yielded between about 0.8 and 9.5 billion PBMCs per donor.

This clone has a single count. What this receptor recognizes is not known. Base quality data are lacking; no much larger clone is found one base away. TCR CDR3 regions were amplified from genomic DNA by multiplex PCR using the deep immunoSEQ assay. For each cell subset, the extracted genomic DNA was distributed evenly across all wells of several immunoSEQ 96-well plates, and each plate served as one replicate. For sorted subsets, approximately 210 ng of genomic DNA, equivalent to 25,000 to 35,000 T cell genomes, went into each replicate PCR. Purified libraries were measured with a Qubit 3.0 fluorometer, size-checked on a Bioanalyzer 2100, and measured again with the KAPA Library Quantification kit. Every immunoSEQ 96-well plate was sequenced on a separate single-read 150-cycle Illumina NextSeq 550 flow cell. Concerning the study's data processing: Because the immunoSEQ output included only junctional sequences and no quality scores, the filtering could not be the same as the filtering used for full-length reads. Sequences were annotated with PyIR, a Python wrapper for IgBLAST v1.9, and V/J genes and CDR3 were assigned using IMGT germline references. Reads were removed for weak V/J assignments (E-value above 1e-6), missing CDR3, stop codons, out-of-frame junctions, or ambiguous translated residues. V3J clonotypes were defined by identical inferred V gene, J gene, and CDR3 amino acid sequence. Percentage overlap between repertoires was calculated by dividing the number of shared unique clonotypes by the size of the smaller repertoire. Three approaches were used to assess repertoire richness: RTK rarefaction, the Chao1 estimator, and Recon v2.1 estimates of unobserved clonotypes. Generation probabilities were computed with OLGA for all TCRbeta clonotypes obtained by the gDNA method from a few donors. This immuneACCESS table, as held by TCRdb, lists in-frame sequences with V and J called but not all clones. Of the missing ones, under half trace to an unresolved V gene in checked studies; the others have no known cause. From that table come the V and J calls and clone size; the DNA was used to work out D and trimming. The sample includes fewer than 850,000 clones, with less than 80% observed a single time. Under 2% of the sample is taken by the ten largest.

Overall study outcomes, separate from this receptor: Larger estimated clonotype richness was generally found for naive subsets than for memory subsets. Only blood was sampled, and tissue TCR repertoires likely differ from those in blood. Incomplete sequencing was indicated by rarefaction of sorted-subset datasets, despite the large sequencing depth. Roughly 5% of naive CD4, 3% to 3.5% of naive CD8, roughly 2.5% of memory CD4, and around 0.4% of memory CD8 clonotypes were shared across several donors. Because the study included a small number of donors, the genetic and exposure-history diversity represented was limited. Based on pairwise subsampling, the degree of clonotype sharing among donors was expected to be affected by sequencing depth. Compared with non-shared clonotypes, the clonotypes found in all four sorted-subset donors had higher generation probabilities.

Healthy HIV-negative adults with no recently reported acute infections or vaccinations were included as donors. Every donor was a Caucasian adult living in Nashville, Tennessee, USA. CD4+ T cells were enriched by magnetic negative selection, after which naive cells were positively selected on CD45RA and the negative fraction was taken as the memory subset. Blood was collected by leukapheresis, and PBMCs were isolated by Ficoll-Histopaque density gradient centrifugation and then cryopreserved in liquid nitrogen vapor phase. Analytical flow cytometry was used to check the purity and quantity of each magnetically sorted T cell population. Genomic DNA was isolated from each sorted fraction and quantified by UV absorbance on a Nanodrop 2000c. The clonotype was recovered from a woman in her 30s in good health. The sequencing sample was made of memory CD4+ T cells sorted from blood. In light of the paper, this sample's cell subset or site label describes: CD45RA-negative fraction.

The nucleotide sequence reads as follows: TGTGCCAGCAGTTCCCCCCAGGGGCCGGAGACCCAGTACTTC. This gives the protein CASSSPQGPETQYF. The rearrangement joined TRBV28 to TRBJ2-5; TRBD1 could be the D gene, as 6 bases match. The germline ends are 14 bases apart after V is trimmed by 4 bases and J by 5 bases. The germline V gene yields MDHEN for CDR1 and SYDVKM for CDR2. Reading from cysteine to phenylalanine, the CDR3 counts 14 amino acids. Of all the DNA, just the CDR3 is kept, 42 bases in frame from base 1.